This T cell receptor (beta chain) comes out of a study of follicular helper T cells after annual influenza vaccination. About the study: Some donors were sampled over the 2013-2014, 2014-2015 and 2015-2016 vaccinations.

Time point described: 2015-2016 season, pre-vaccination. Germline CDR1 reads SGHRS; CDR2 reads YFSETQ. This CDR3 contains 13 residues. Between the trimmed V and J ends, which lost 4 bases and 0 bases, there was a span of 7 bases. The protocol was immunoSEQ multiplex PCR, while the TCRdb copy is restricted to in-frame clones and leaves out a portion. Of roughly 2,600 clones listed, around 83% were seen once; the top ten hold 3.5% to 4.5%. The clonotype originates from an adult who received the influenza vaccine. The rearrangement joins TRBV5-1 to TRBJ1-1; D is uncertain. Sequenced material: CXCR5+ CD38- circulating T follicular helper cells from blood, taken on the day of influenza vaccination. The subset: circulating Tfh, non-naive CD4+CXCR5+PD-1+ (ICOS+CD38+ or ICOS-CD38-). The CDR3 sequence: CASSPMVNTEAFF. In nucleotides, the CDR3 is TGCGCCAGCAGCCCGATGGTGAACACTGAAGCTTTCTTT.